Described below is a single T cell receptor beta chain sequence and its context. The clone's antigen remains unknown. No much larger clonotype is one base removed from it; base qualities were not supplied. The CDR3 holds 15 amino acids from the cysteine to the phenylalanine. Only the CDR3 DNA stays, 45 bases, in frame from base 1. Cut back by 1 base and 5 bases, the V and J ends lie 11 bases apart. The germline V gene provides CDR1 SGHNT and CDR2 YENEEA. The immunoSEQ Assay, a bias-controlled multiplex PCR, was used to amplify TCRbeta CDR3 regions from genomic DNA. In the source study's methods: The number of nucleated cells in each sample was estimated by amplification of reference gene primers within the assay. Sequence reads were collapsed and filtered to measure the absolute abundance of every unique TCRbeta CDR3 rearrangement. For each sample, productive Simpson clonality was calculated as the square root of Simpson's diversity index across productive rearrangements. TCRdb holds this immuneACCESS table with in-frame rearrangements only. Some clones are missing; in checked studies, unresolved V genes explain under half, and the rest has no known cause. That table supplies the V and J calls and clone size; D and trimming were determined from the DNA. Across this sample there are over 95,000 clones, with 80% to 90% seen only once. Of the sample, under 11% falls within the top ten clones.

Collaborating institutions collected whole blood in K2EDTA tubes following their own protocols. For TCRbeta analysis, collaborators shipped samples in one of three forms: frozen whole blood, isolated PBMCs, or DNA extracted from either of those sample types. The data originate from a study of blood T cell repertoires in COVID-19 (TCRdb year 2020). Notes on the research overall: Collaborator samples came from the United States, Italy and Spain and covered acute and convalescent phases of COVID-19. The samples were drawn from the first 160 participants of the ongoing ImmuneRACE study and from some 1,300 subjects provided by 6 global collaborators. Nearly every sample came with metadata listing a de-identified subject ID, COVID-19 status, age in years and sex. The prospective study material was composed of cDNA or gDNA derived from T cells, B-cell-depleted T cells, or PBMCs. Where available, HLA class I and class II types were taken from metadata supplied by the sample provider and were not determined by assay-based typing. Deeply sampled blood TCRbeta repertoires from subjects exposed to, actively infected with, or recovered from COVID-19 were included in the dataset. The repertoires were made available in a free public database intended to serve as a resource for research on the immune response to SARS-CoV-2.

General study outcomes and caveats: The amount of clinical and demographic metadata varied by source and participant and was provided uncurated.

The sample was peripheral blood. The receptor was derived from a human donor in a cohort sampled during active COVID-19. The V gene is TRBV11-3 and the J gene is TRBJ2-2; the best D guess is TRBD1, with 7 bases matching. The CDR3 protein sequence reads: CASSLAAGGTGELFF. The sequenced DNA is TGTGCCAGCAGCTTAGCGGCAGGGGGGACCGGGGAGCTGTTTTTT.